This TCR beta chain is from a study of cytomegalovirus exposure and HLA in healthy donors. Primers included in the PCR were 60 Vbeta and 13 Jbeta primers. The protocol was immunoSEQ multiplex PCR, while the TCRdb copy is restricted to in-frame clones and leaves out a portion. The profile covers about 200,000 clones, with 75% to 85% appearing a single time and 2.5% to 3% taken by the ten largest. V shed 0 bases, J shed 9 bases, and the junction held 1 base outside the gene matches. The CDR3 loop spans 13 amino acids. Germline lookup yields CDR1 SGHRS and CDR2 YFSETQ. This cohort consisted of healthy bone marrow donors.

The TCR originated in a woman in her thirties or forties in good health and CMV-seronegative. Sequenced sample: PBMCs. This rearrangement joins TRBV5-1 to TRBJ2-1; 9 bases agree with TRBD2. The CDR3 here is CASSLVAGAEQFF. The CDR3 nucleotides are TGCGCCAGCAGCTTGGTAGCGGGAGCTGAGCAGTTCTTC.